This TCR beta chain was found in a study of shared clonotypes between healthy human individuals. Study-level results: All-four-donor shared clonotypes had higher generation probabilities than non-shared clonotypes did.

Notes on this clone: Its antigen is not identified.

Only in-frame clones appear in the TCRdb table, and some are missing; sequencing was by immunoSEQ multiplex PCR. The sample holds approximately 600,000 clones, 85% to 95% seen once. Germline V lookup: CDR1 SGHVS, CDR2 FQNEAQ. Trimming removed 1 base from V and 4 bases from J; junction bases left unmatched: 2. The CDR3 sequence is 14 residues long. CD45RO-negative, CCR7-selected cells formed the naive CD8 fraction, which excluded terminally differentiated effector memory CD45RA+ cells. V usage is TRBV7-8 and J usage is TRBJ2-5; 8 bases align to TRBD2. This TCR was sampled from a woman aged 30 to 39 in good health. The sequencing input was naive CD8+ T cells sorted from blood. The CDR3 sequence: CASSLGLAGETQYF. The CDR3 nucleotides read TGTGCCAGCAGCTTAGGGCTAGCGGGAGAGACCCAGTACTTC.